These T cell receptor beta chains were read from a single sample in a study of spatial heterogeneity in lung cancer. A single record per CDR3 protein comes from TCRdb applying MiXCR to the 5' RACE reads. The sample contains about 48,000 distinct CDR3 sequences, about 5.8% of which appear only once. The sequences come from PBMCs, collected at surgery. These receptors were collected from a male donor with early-stage non-small cell lung cancer. Each CDR3 is given without its conserved first and last residue. Only some rows state a clone size, as once, few, many or a class for expanded clones.

v_call | clone_size | cdr3_aa
TRBV10-3 | . | AISENRRGSEQF
TRBV14 | . | ASSQITSSTDTQY
TRBV6-5 | many | ASICSRDIRVAPNTDTQY
TRBV5-1 | few | ASSLGTREQF
TRBV7-6 | few | ASSLAGTGAHEQY
TRBV12-3/TRBV12-4 | many | ASGRTGRRLTGNTIY
TRBV20-1 | many | SATDRGLSGIETQY
TRBV7-9 | many | ASSMVLASGANVLT
TRBV30 | many | AWKGQGIRTGELF
TRBV20-1 | . | SARVIAGGSYEQY
TRBV30 | many | AWTQSFDQPQH
TRBV4-3 | many | ASSPAVRPNRETQY
TRBV5-6 | many | ASSLGLAADTQY
TRBV5-1 | many | ASSSGQGYNTEAF
TRBV5-1 | . | ASSIGQGSTEAF
TRBV2 | few | ASTGRSYEQY
TRBV7-9 | many | ASSLSGRAYNEQF
TRBV28 | many | ASSPITGLGDGEQY
TRBV10-2 | many | ASRGGAGSGEQY
TRBV6-5 | . | ASSRLPSGTGRGGTQY
TRBV30 | many | AWRTGTGYTEAF
TRBV6-2/TRBV6-3 | many | ASSPLRPGLVETGELF
TRBV6-2/TRBV6-3 | . | ASSPSYSGDGVQEAF
TRBV2 | many | ATAGTGFYGYT
TRBV7-2 | few | ASSEEYNEQF
TRBV7-2 | many | ASSPLQGGELF
TRBV4-3 | many | ASSQGRMSYEQY
TRBV6-6 | many | AGGLVPDTQY
TRBV10-1 | many | ASSIGGRNEQF
TRBV7-9 | many | ASSFTGTGGKPSEQY
TRBV7-2 | many | ASSLGRTTDTQY
TRBV19 | many | ASSPILATSTDTQY
TRBV7-3 | many | ASSFMASGIDEQF
TRBV18 | many | ASSEAYEQY
TRBV27 | many | ASRVGAYETQY
TRBV9 | many | ASSPRLLRTYNEQF
TRBV6-2/TRBV6-3 | many | ASSTPNRDPYNEQF
TRBV7-6 | many | ASSHESGPYNEQF
TRBV29-1 | many | SVEDGGETQY
TRBV5-4 | many | ASRSDGTGNTEAF
TRBV2 | many | ASSADAETQY
TRBV7-9 | many | ASSLFSVIGPSEQY
TRBV12-3/TRBV12-4 | many | ATGTGGSQETQY
TRBV20-1 | many | SAIRTVNTEAF
TRBV6-5 | many | ASTQGGDGYT
TRBV28 | many | ASSFNWKTGELF
TRBV12-3/TRBV12-4 | . | ASSLGGTRGQPQH
TRBV6-6 | few | ASTGQGRTNEKLF
TRBV5-6 | many | ASSLRFSNTDTQY
TRBV20-1 | many | SATTGGNKKLF
TRBV7-3 | many | ASRLTGTDFNEQF
TRBV5-1 | . | ASSLAPPSYNEQF
TRBV4-1 | many | ASSQTGTSRSYEQY
TRBV28 | many | ASSPAMWGSMNTEAF
TRBV19 | . | ASGRDEQF
TRBV7-9 | few | ASSSSGAGNQPQH
TRBV3-1 | . | ASSPADPYEQY
TRBV29-1 | many | SVEGIAGGPDTQY